This TCR beta chain derives from a study of blood T cell repertoires in COVID-19. The CDR3 has 12 residues. Germline lookup yields CDR1 DFQATT and CDR2 SNEGSKA (reference sequence). V was shortened by 3 bases and J by 8 bases, with 11 bases between the two germline ends. Some clones are missing from TCRdb's copy, which holds only in-frame ones; the method was immunoSEQ multiplex PCR. Among about 350,000 clones listed, more than 70% were seen once. This chain connects TRBV20-1 to TRBJ1-3; TRBD1 might be the D (6 bases). Sequencing was carried out using peripheral blood. The sequence derives from a woman between 65 and 79 years old with COVID-19, enrolled during active disease. In DNA, the CDR3 is TGCAGTGCTAGTACCAGGGGCGACACCATATATTTT. Its protein product is CSASTRGDTIYF.